This T cell receptor (beta chain) was profiled in a study of shared clonotypes between healthy human individuals. Study context: Ranging from 18 to 49 in age, donors were two women and a few men.

Only a few counts were recorded for this clone. Trimming removed 2 bases from V and 3 bases from J, with 8 bases in between. Germline V gene sequence: CDR1 SGDLS, CDR2 YYNGEE. CDR3 length equals 13 residues. Sequencing was at deep level. Some clones are missing from TCRdb's copy, which holds only in-frame ones; the method was immunoSEQ multiplex PCR. Of a few million clones listed, around nine tenths were seen once; the top ten hold about 0.13%. V usage is TRBV9 and J usage is TRBJ1-1; D unresolved. The sequence was collected from a man aged 18 to 35 in good health. Sequencing was done on a sample of naive CD4+ T cells sorted from blood. Described subset: CD45RA+ positively selected. CDR3 region: CASSVLVDTEAFF. DNA for the CDR3: TGTGCCAGCAGCGTTTTGGTGGACACTGAAGCTTTCTTT.